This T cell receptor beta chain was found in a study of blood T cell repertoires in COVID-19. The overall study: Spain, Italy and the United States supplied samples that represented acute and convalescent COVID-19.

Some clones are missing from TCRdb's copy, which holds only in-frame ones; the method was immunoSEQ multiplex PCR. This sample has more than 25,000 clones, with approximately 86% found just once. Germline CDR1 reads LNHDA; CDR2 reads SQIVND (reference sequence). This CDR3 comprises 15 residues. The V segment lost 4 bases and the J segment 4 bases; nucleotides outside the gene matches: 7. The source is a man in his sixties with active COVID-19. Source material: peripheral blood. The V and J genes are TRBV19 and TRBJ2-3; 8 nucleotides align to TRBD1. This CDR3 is CASSTDRVRSDTQYF. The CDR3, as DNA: TGTGCCAGTAGTACGGACAGGGTAAGGTCAGATACGCAGTATTTT.